Shown below are 21 T cell receptor beta chains from a single sample sequenced in a study of sequential checkpoint blockade in melanoma. Sequencing used immunoSEQ multiplex PCR; TCRdb keeps in-frame clones, though not all of them. This table has approximately 9,000 clones, around four fifths appearing once. The sample's treatment: randomized to nivolumab then ipilimumab (arm A) or the reverse (arm B). The starting material was CD8+ T cells sorted from blood (inferred from file names), obtained from a patient given nivolumab and ipilimumab in sequence. All receptors derive from a human donor with melanoma.

The chain uses TRBV19 and TRBJ2-1, with 8 bases fitting TRBD2. The J segment lost 2 bases and the V segment lost 1 base, leaving 4 bases of the junction unmatched. Per the germline V gene, CDR1 is LNHDA and CDR2 is SQIVND (reference sequence). This CDR3 is 16 amino acids long. CDR3 bases: TGTGCCAGTAGTATAGTGTCGGGAGGGCCCTACAATGAGCAGTTCTTC. Translating gives CASSIVSGGPYNEQFF. Variable domain in full (rest from reference TRBV19 and TRBJ2-1): DGGITQSPKYLFRKEGQNVTLSCEQNLNHDAMYWYRQDPGQGLRLIYYSQIVNDFQKGDIAEGYSVSREKKESFPLTVTSAQKNPTAFYLCASSIVSGGPYNEQFFGPGTRLTVL.

The chain employs TRBV5-1 and TRBJ1-1, with unresolved D. CDR3 length: 14 amino acids. The germline V gene encodes CDR1 SGHRS and CDR2 YFSETQ. V lost 0 bases and J lost 5, with 11 bases in between. CDR3 in DNA: TGCGCCAGCAGCTTGGATCATGGTCGGACTGAAGCTTTCTTT. Amino acids: CASSLDHGRTEAFF.

The genes are TRBV5-6 and TRBJ2-1; 8 positions match TRBD2. V shed 2 bases and J 4 bases; nucleotides not matched to a gene: 8. This CDR3 is built from 16 residues. CDR1 and CDR2 from the germline V gene are SGHDT and YYEEEE. The CDR3 sequence is CASSFGSTSGYNEQFF. CDR3 coding DNA: TGTGCCAGCAGCTTTGGGTCCACTAGCGGTTACAATGAGCAGTTCTTC.

Remarks on this clone: At one end the junction does not follow the germline gene, possibly because of a read error. This rearrangement joins TRBV27 to TRBJ2-7; no reliable D call. The CDR3 covers 12 residues. Germline V gene sequence: CDR1 MNHEY, CDR2 SMNVEV (reference sequence). CDR3 in DNA: TGTGCCAGCAGTTCCAGCGCCTACGGGCAGTACTTC. The encoded protein is CASSSSAYGQYF.

This rearrangement joins TRBV5-6 to TRBJ2-7; TRBD2 agrees at 7 bases. The trim removed 4 bases at V and 11 bases at J, leaving 9 bases unmatched. The germline V gene has CDR1 SGHDT and CDR2 YYEEEE. The length of the CDR3 is 12 residues. CDR3 in DNA: TGTGCCAGCAGCCCCGGCGGGGGAGCAGAGTACGTC. It is translated as CASSPGGGAEYV.

The chain has TRBV27 and TRBJ2-1; 10 nucleotides agree with TRBD2. V dropped 3 bases and J dropped 8; count of bases not matched to a gene: 10. Germline assignment: CDR1 MNHEY and CDR2 SMNVEV (reference sequence). This CDR3 region has 16 residues. The CDR3 reads CASSLSASGSTYEQFF. The CDR3 bases are TGTGCCAGCAGTTTGTCGGCTAGCGGGAGTACGTATGAGCAGTTCTTC.

V and J are TRBV19 and TRBJ2-7; D may be TRBD1 (6 bases). CDR1 LNHDA and CDR2 SQIVND come from the germline V gene (reference sequence). The ends were cut back, 4 bases at V and 5 bases at J, with 18 bases in the middle. The length of the CDR3 is 15 residues. CDR3 nucleotides: TGTGCCAGTAGTAACCAGGGGCTCTCCTACCACGAGCAGTACTTC. This translates into CASSNQGLSYHEQYF.

The rearrangement joins TRBV6-1 to TRBJ1-2; the match to TRBD1 covers 8 bases. Unmatched junction bases numbered 7, after V lost 8 bases and J lost 8 bases. There are 12 residues in the CDR3. Germline V gene sequence: CDR1 MNHNS, CDR2 SASEGT. CDR3 region: CASGQGFKGYTF. CDR3 bases: TGTGCCAGCGGACAGGGTTTTAAGGGCTACACCTTC.

With respect to this clone: At one boundary the junction diverges from the germline segment, which might be a read error. V and J are TRBV19 and TRBJ2-6, with 10 positions matching TRBD1. Germline V lookup: CDR1 LNHDA, CDR2 SQIVND (reference sequence). The CDR3 spans 15 residues. CDR3 amino acids: CASRRDGQGGNVLTF. The CDR3 DNA follows: TGTGCCAGTAGGAGAGACGGACAGGGGGGCAACGTCCTGACTTTC. Filled out from reference TRBV19 and TRBJ2-6, the complete variable domain reads DGGITQSPKYLFRKEGQNVTLSCEQNLNHDAMYWYRQDPGQGLRLIYYSQIVNDFQKGDIAEGYSVSREKKESFPLTVTSAQKNPTAFYLCASRRDGQGGNVLTFGAGSRLTVL.

This rearrangement joins TRBV27 to TRBJ2-5; D is perhaps TRBD1 (5 bases). Trimming stripped 1 base from V and 3 bases from J, with 9 bases between. CDR3 length: 14 residues. Germline V CDR1 and CDR2: MNHEY, SMNVEV (reference sequence). CDR3 sequence (DNA): TGTGCCAGCAGTTTATGGGGCAGCGAAGAGACCCAGTACTTC. It translates to CASSLWGSEETQYF.

The J gene is TRBJ1-5, the V gene TRBV27; 8 bases align to TRBD1. Unmatched junction bases numbered 4, after V lost 5 bases and J lost 4 bases. This CDR3 is 14 amino acids long. CDR1 and CDR2 (germline): MNHEY, SMNVEV (reference sequence). Written as DNA, the CDR3 is TGTGCCAGCAGTCAGGACAGGGTTAATCAGCCCCAGCATTTT. Translation: CASSQDRVNQPQHF.

The chain is built from TRBV27 and TRBJ1-5, with D maybe TRBD1 (6 bases). The germline V gene encodes CDR1 MNHEY and CDR2 SMNVEV (reference sequence). Trimming removed 6 bases from V and 2 bases from J, with 11 bases in between. The CDR3 extends over 14 amino acids. CDR3 sequence: CASRGGGGNQPQHF. For the CDR3, the DNA is TGTGCCAGCAGAGGGGGGGGTGGCAATCAGCCCCAGCATTTT.

The chain has TRBV10-3 and TRBJ2-2, with TRBD2 matching 11 bases. The germline gives CDR1 ENHRY, CDR2 SYGVKD. V was pared by 6 bases and J by 0 bases, with 6 bases of the junction left unmatched. This CDR3 region has 17 residues. CDR3 in DNA: TGTGCCATCAGAATAGGACTAGCGGGCGCGAACACCGGGGAGCTGTTTTTT. It is translated as CAIRIGLAGANTGELFF.

This rearrangement joins TRBV5-4 to TRBJ1-1; 9 bases match TRBD1. The CDR3 is 16 residues long. Germline V gene sequence: CDR1 SGHNT, CDR2 YYREEE (reference sequence). The ends lost 1 base at V and 0 bases at J; junction bases unmatched: 4. CDR3 DNA sequence: TGTGCCAGCAGCTTGACAGGGGGCTCTATGAACACTGAAGCTTTCTTT. Translated: CASSLTGGSMNTEAFF.

This chain uses TRBV27 with TRBJ2-7; TRBD1 matches at 11 bases. With V trimmed by 6 bases and J by 3 bases, 10 bases remained unmatched. CDR3 size: 16 residues. From germline, CDR1 is MNHEY and CDR2 SMNVEV (reference sequence). The CDR3 DNA reads as TGTGCCAGCAGCCCCCCCCCGGACAGGGGGCTCTACGAGCAGTACTTC. Protein product: CASSPPPDRGLYEQYF.

The chain recombines TRBV27 with TRBJ2-1; 11 nucleotides agree with TRBD2. CDR3 length: 15 residues. V trimming: 3 bases; J trimming: 9 bases; junction bases outside the gene matches: 7. Germline V lookup: CDR1 MNHEY, CDR2 SMNVEV (reference sequence). CDR3 DNA sequence: TGTGCCAGCAGTTTGGGTAGCGGGGGGGCGGGTGAGCAGTTCTTC. This gives the protein CASSLGSGGAGEQFF.

The chain combines TRBV25-1 with TRBJ2-1; 11 bases align to TRBD2. Germline assignment: CDR1 MGHDK and CDR2 SYGVNS. The CDR3 extends over 17 amino acids. Trimming cost V 5 bases and J 4 bases; bases outside gene matches: 10. The CDR3 sequence: CASSSAPSGRWYNEQFF. The CDR3 DNA reads TGTGCCAGCAGTTCCGCCCCTAGCGGGAGGTGGTACAATGAGCAGTTCTTC.

The chain is built from TRBV6-6 and TRBJ2-7; TRBD2 aligns across 8 bases. The CDR3 is 16 residues long. Germline CDR1 and CDR2: MNHNY and SVGAGI (reference sequence). Trimming at V came to 0 bases and at J to 2 bases, leaving 6 bases not matched to a gene. The CDR3 is CASSYSKTSGTYEQYV. The CDR3 DNA follows: TGTGCCAGCAGTTACTCGAAAACTAGCGGCACCTACGAGCAGTACGTC.

The chain employs TRBV15 and TRBJ2-3, with D possibly TRBD1 on 5 matching bases. Germline CDR1 LNHNV, CDR2 YYDKDF (reference sequence). The ends were cut back, 6 bases at V and 4 bases at J, with 14 bases in the middle. The CDR3 contains 14 residues. The CDR3: CATRGFDRADTQYF. CDR3 nucleotide sequence: TGTGCCACCAGGGGTTTCGACAGAGCAGATACGCAGTATTTT.

The CDR3 spells CASILTGLPEAFF. The CDR3 region has the DNA TGTGCCAGCATATTAACAGGGTTACCTGAAGCTTTCTTT. The chain is built from TRBV2 and TRBJ1-1; possibly TRBD1 for D (6 bases). From germline, CDR1 is SNHLY and CDR2 FYNNEI. V was cut by 7 bases and J by 6 bases, with 15 bases left in between. The CDR3 loop spans 13 amino acids.

The chain's CDR3 is CASSPAYEQYF. The CDR3 nucleotides are TGTGCCAGCAGCCCGGCCTACGAGCAGTACTTC. The chain uses TRBV25-1 and TRBJ2-7; D is unclear. CDR1 and CDR2 (germline): MGHDK, SYGVNS. V lost 6 bases, J lost 2 bases, and 5 bases lay in between. The length of the CDR3 is 11 residues.